This is a list of T cell receptor beta chains from one sample in a study of blood T cell repertoires in COVID-19. The method was immunoSEQ multiplex PCR; TCRdb's version includes in-frame clones alone and lacks a portion of them. The sample has 250,000 to 350,000 clones; about nine tenths are singletons. The specimen sequenced was peripheral blood. The source of these receptors is a woman in her forties or fifties who had recovered from COVID-19. Both conserved end residues are part of each CDR3. The D gene is left open where the match is weak. Where a row states a size, it is once, few, many or the class of an expanded clone; other rows omit it.

CDR3aa: CASSLGQGNEQFF; CDR3nt: TGTGCCAGCAGTTTAGGACAGGGGAATGAGCAGTTCTTC; d_gene: TRBD1; j_gene: TRBJ2-1; abundance: -; v_gene: TRBV12-3/TRBV12-4
CDR3aa: CASSQAVNQPQHF; CDR3nt: TGTGCCAGCAGCCAGGCGGTGAATCAGCCCCAGCATTTT; d_gene: -; j_gene: TRBJ1-5; abundance: few; v_gene: TRBV6-2/TRBV6-3
CDR3aa: CAWSVGTGIETQYF; CDR3nt: TGTGCCTGGAGTGTAGGCACAGGGATCGAGACCCAGTACTTC; d_gene: -; j_gene: TRBJ2-5; abundance: -; v_gene: TRBV30
CDR3aa: CASSLKGETDTQYF; CDR3nt: TGTGCCAGCAGCTTAAAGGGGGAGACAGATACGCAGTATTTT; d_gene: -; j_gene: TRBJ2-3; abundance: -; v_gene: TRBV11-2
CDR3aa: CASRPHGSQGRGYTF; CDR3nt: TGTGCCAGCAGGCCCCATGGGAGTCAGGGGCGGGGCTACACCTTC; d_gene: -; j_gene: TRBJ1-2; abundance: -; v_gene: TRBV27
CDR3aa: CASSLRIGAGGPGRSGQYF; CDR3nt: TGTGCCAGCAGCTTGAGGATCGGTGCGGGAGGGCCCGGGCGGTCCGGGCAGTACTTC; d_gene: TRBD2; j_gene: TRBJ2-7; abundance: -; v_gene: TRBV5-4
CDR3aa: CASSEALKISEAFF; CDR3nt: TGTGCCAGCAGTGAAGCGCTTAAGATTAGTGAAGCTTTCTTT; d_gene: -; j_gene: TRBJ1-1; abundance: -; v_gene: TRBV2
CDR3aa: CASSTTGTSGSYNEQFF; CDR3nt: TGTGCCAGTAGTACTACCGGGACTAGCGGCTCCTACAATGAGCAGTTCTTC; d_gene: TRBD2; j_gene: TRBJ2-1; abundance: -; v_gene: TRBV19
CDR3aa: CASSVGGLAGADTQYF; CDR3nt: TGTGCCAGCAGCGTAGGTGGACTAGCGGGAGCAGATACGCAGTATTTT; d_gene: TRBD2; j_gene: TRBJ2-3; abundance: -; v_gene: TRBV9
CDR3aa: CASTMERTDTQYF; CDR3nt: TGTGCCAGCACCATGGAGCGTACAGATACGCAGTATTTT; d_gene: -; j_gene: TRBJ2-3; abundance: -; v_gene: TRBV6-5
CDR3aa: CASSLLAGKNTEAFF; CDR3nt: TGTGCCAGCAGCTTGTTAGCAGGGAAGAACACTGAAGCTTTCTTT; d_gene: -; j_gene: TRBJ1-1; abundance: -; v_gene: TRBV5-4
CDR3aa: CASSDSKVNGTYEQYF; CDR3nt: TGTGCCAGCAGTGACTCGAAAGTAAACGGGACCTACGAGCAGTACTTC; d_gene: -; j_gene: TRBJ2-7; abundance: -; v_gene: TRBV6-4
CDR3aa: CSAVGNEQFF; CDR3nt: TGCAGTGCCGTCGGGAATGAGCAGTTCTTC; d_gene: -; j_gene: TRBJ2-1; abundance: -; v_gene: TRBV20-1
CDR3aa: CASRITQGADYGYTF; CDR3nt: TGTGCCAGCAGAATAACCCAGGGGGCGGATTACGGCTACACCTTC; d_gene: TRBD1; j_gene: TRBJ1-2; abundance: once; v_gene: TRBV6-5
CDR3aa: CASSSGLGIYTDTQYF; CDR3nt: TGTGCCAGCAGTTCGGGACTAGGAATATACACAGATACGCAGTATTTT; d_gene: TRBD2; j_gene: TRBJ2-3; abundance: -; v_gene: TRBV27
CDR3aa: CASSLGRGGQETQYF; CDR3nt: TGTGCTAGCAGCTTAGGCAGAGGGGGACAAGAGACCCAGTACTTC; d_gene: -; j_gene: TRBJ2-5; abundance: once; v_gene: TRBV7-7
CDR3aa: CASSVAGTTNSPLHF; CDR3nt: TGTGCCAGCAGCGTAGCGGGTACTACGAATTCACCCCTCCACTTT; d_gene: -; j_gene: TRBJ1-6; abundance: -; v_gene: TRBV9
CDR3aa: CASSLALGRAYEQYF; CDR3nt: TGCGCCAGCAGCTTGGCCTTAGGCAGGGCCTACGAGCAGTACTTC; d_gene: -; j_gene: TRBJ2-7; abundance: -; v_gene: TRBV5-1
CDR3aa: CASSFPTVIPTVSGYGYTF; CDR3nt: TGTGCCAGCAGTTTCCCGACAGTAATCCCGACAGTGTCTGGTTATGGCTACACCTTC; d_gene: -; j_gene: TRBJ1-2; abundance: -; v_gene: TRBV28
CDR3aa: CASSLQPGQGGSPETEAFF; CDR3nt: TGTGCCAGCAGCTTACAGCCCGGACAGGGGGGGAGTCCGGAGACTGAAGCTTTCTTT; d_gene: TRBD1; j_gene: TRBJ1-1; abundance: -; v_gene: TRBV7-3
CDR3aa: CASSHQRKRQGGEYTF; CDR3nt: TGTGCCAGCAGCCATCAAAGGAAAAGACAAGGCGGGGAGTACACCTTC; d_gene: -; j_gene: TRBJ1-2; abundance: -; v_gene: TRBV4-2
CDR3aa: CASSQEGASNEKLFF; CDR3nt: TGTGCCAGCAGCCAAGAGGGGGCAAGTAATGAAAAACTGTTTTTT; d_gene: -; j_gene: TRBJ1-4; abundance: -; v_gene: TRBV4-2